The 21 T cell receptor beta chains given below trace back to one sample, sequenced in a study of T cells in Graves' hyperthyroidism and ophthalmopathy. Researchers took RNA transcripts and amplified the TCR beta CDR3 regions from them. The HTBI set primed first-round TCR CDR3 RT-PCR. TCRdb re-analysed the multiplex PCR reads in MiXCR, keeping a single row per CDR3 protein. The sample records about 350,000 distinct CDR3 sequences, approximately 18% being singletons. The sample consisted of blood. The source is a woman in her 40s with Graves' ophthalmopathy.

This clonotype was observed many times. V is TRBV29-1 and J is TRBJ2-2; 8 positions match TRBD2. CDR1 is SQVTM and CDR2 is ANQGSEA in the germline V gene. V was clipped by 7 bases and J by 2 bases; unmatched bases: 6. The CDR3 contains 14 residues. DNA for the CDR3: TGCAGCGCCGGGACTAGTGTCAACACCGGGGAGCTGTTTTTT. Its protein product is CSAGTSVNTGELFF.

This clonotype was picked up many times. CDR3 loop: CASSYPSGTGSGSKTYEQYF. DNA for the CDR3: TGTGCCAGCAGTTACCCTTCCGGGACAGGGAGCGGGAGCAAAACCTACGAGCAGTACTTC. This sequence joins TRBV6-2 or TRBV6-3 and TRBJ2-7; a weak D match, TRBD1 (9 bases). The CDR3 spans 20 residues. Germline V gene sequence: CDR1 MNHEY, CDR2 SVGEGT. V was clipped by 2 bases and J by 2 bases, with 28 bases between them.

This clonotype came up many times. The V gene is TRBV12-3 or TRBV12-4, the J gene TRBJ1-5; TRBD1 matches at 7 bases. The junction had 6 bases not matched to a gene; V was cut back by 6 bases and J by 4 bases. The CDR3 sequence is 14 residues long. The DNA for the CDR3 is TGTGCCAGCAGAGCGCCGGGACAGAATCAGCCCCAGCATTTT. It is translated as CASRAPGQNQPQHF.

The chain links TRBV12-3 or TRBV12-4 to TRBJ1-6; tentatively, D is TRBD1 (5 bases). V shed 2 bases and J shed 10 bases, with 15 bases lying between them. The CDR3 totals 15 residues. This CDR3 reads CASSLSSAGYSPLHF. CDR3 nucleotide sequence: TGTGCCAGCAGTTTATCTTCCGCAGGGTACTCACCCCTCCACTTT.

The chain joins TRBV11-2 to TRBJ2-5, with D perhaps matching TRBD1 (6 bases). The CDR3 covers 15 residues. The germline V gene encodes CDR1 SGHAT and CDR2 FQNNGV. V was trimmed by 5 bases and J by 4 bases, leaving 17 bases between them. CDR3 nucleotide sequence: TGTGCCAGCAGCCGAAATTCCAGGGGAGTAGAGACCCAGTACTTC. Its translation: CASSRNSRGVETQYF.

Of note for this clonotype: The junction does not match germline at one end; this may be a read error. DNA of the CDR3: TGTGCCAGCAGTGAAATCGACAGTGGCAACGAACAGTACTTC. The encoded protein is CASSEIDSGNEQYF. The J gene is TRBJ2-7, the V gene TRBV2, with D possibly TRBD1 on 5 matching bases. Germline lookup yields CDR1 SNHLY and CDR2 FYNNEI. The CDR3 is 14 residues long.

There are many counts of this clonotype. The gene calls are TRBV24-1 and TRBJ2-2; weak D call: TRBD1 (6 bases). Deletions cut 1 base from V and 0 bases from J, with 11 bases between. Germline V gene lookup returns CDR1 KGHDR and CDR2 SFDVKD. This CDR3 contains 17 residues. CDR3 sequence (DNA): TGTGCCACCAGTGATTTCGCGGACAGATCGAACACCGGGGAGCTGTTTTTT. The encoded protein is CATSDFADRSNTGELFF.

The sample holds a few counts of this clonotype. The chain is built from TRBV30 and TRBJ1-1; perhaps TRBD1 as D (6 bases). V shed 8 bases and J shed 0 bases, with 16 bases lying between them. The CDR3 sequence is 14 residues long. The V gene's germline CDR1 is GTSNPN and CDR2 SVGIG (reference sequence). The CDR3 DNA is TGTGCCCGCCTCGGAGGGGACATGAACACTGAAGCTTTCTTT. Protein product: CARLGGDMNTEAFF.

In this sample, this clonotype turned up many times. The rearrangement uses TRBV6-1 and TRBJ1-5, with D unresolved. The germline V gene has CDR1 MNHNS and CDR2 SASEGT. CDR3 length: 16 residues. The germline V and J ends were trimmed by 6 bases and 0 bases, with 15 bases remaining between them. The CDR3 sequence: CASSRRADYSNQPQHF. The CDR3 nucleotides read TGTGCCAGCAGCCGCCGGGCCGATTATAGCAATCAGCCCCAGCATTTT.

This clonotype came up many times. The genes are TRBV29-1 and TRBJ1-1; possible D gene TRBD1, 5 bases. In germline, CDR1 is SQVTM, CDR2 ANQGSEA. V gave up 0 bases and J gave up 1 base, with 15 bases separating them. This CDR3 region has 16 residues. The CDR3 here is CSVEDHGGRKNTEAFF. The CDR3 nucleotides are TGCAGCGTTGAAGATCACGGGGGACGGAAGAACACTGAAGCTTTCTTT. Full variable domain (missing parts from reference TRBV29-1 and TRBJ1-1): SAVISQKPSRDICQRGTSLTIQCQVDSQVTMMFWYRQQPGQSLTLIATANQGSEATYESGFVIDKFPISRPNLTFSTLTVSNMSPEDSSIYLCSVEDHGGRKNTEAFFGQGTRLTVV.

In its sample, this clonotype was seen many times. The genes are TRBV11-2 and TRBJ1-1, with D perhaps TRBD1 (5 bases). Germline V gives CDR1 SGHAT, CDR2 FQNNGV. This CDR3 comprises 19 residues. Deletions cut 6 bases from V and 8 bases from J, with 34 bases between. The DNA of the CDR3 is TGTGCCAGCAGTGCCATTATATTGTTGGGGGGGATCAGACCCTCCGAAGCTTTCTTT. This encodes CASSAIILLGGIRPSEAFF.

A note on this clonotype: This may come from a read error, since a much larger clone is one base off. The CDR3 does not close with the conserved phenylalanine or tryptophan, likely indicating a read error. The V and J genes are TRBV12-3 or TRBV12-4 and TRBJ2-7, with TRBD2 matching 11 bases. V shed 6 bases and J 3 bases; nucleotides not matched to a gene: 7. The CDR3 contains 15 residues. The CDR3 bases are TGTGCCAGCAGCTTCTCTAGCGGGGGGAACTACGAGCAGTACCTC. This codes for CASSFSSGGNYEQYL.

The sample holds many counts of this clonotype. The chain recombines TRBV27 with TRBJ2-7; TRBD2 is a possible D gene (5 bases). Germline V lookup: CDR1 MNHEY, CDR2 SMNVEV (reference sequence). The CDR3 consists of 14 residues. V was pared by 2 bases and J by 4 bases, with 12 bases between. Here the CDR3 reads CASSLRRSGYEQYF. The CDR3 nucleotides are TGTGCCAGCAGTTTACGAAGGTCGGGGTACGAGCAGTACTTC.

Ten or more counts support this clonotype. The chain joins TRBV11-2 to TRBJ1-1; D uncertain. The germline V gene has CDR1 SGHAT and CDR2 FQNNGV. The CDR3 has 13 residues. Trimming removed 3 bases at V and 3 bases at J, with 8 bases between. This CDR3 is CASSFIRDTEAFF. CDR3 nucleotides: TGTGCCAGCAGCTTTATACGGGACACTGAAGCTTTCTTT.

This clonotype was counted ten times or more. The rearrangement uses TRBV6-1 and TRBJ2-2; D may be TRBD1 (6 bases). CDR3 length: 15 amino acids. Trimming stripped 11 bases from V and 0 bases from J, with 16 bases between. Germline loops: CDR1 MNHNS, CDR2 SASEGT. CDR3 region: CAAVLTGTNTGELFF. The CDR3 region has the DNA TGTGCCGCCGTGTTGACAGGAACGAACACCGGGGAGCTGTTTTTT.

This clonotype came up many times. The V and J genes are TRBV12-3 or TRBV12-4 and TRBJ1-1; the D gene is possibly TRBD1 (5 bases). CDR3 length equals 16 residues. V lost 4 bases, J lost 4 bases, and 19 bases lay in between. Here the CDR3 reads CASSWVGRGRVTEAFF. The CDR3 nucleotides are TGTGCCAGCAGTTGGGTGGGGAGGGGTAGGGTCACTGAAGCTTTCTTT.

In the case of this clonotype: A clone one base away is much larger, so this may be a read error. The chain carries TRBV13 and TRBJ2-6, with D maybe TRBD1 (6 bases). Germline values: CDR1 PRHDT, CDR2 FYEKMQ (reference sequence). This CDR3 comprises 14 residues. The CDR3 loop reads CVSSLGAGDNVLTF. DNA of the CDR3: TGTGTCAGCAGCTTAGGGGCAGGGGACAACGTCCTGACTTTC.

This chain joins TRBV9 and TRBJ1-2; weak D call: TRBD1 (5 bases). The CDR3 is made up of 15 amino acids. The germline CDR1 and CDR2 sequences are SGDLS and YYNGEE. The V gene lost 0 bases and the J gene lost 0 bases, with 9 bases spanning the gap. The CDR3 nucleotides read TGTGCCAGCAGCGTAGGTGGGGGAGCTAACTATGGCTACACCTTC. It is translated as CASSVGGGANYGYTF.

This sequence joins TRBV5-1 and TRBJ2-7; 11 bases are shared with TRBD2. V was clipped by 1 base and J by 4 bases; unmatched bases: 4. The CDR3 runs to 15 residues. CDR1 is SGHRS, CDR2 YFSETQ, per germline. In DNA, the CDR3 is TGCGCCAGCAGCTTGTTACTAGCGGGAGAGTACGAGCAGTACTTC. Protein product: CASSLLLAGEYEQYF.

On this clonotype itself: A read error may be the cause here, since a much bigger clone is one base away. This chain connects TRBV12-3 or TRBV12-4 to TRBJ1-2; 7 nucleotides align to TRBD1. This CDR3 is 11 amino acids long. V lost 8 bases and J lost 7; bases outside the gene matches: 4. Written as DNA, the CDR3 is TGTGCCAGCGGTGACAGGGTTGGCTACACCTTC. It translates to CASGDRVGYTF.

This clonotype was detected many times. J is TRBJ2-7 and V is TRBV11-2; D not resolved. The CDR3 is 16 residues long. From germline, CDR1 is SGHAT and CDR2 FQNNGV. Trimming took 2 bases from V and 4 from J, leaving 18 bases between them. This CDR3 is CASSLKGPVVEYEQYF. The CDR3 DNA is TGTGCCAGCAGCTTAAAAGGTCCGGTGGTAGAATACGAGCAGTACTTC.